The present TCR beta chain was sequenced within a study of human T cells and chemical hapten exposure. Time point given: pre-sensitization, week 0. Noted treatment: therapeutic diphenylcyclopropenone sensitization with weekly scalp DPC. This clonotype was picked up a small number of times. Its antigen is still unknown. CDR3 size: 15 residues. Germline trimming cut 8 bases from V and 6 bases from J; bases unmatched to any gene: 14. General study points: Expanded TCRs produced significantly more large CDR3 similarity clusters than controls did.

TCRdb called the RACE reads again in MiXCR, with one record for every CDR3 protein. The sample lists some 60,000 distinct CDR3 sequences, 11% seen once, with 4% in the top ten. The receptor was isolated from a woman between 40 and 55 years old with alopecia areata. Some clones in this sample may be carry-over from other donors' samples. The gene calls are TRBV12-3 or TRBV12-4 and TRBJ1-2; 8 nucleotides match TRBD1. The input for sequencing was whole blood, taken in connection with sensitization to the hapten diphenylcyclopropenone (DPC). CDR3 sequence: CASHRDRTSEDGYTF. The DNA of the CDR3 is TGTGCCAGCCACCGGGACAGGACCTCGGAGGATGGCTACACCTTC.